The 29 T cell receptor beta chains listed next were all sequenced from one sample in a study of regulatory T cells in long-lasting Graves disease (dated by TCRdb to the early 2020s). The library came from multiplex PCR. The sample was run on an Illumina HiSeq 4000. To build TCR beta libraries, CDR3 regions were amplified by Arm-PCR using iRepertoire HTBI primers. TCRdb itself trimmed the public reads at Q25 with fastp, ran MiXCR and retained productive beta chains. One record per CDR3 amino acid sequence lists the most common genes and DNA. In this sample the table shows under 450,000 distinct CDR3 sequences, 23% of which occur a single time. Roughly 28% of the sample is held by the ten biggest clonotypes. Interpreted using the paper, the time point label stands for: persistent/refractory GD, antithyroid drugs over 5 years with positive TRAb. RNA was extracted from PBMCs in TRIzol for both TCR sequencing and RNA sequencing.

This material consisted of peripheral blood mononuclear cells (PBMCs), taken when the disease was refractory, from a patient treated with antithyroid drugs. These receptors came from a female donor with Graves disease.

V and J are TRBV29-1 and TRBJ2-7; 10 bases match TRBD2. This CDR3 spans 14 amino acids. Germline-derived CDR1 and CDR2 are SQVTM and ANQGSEA. V was pared by 3 bases and J by 7 bases, with 9 bases of the junction left unmatched. The CDR3 DNA reads as TGCAGCGTTGAGGAACTAGCGGGATACGGGGAGCAGTACTTC. It yields the protein CSVEELAGYGEQYF.

On this clonotype: A much larger clone lies a single base off, so this may be a read error. This chain uses TRBV11-1 with TRBJ1-4; unclear D gene. Germline V lookup: CDR1 SGHAT, CDR2 FQDESV (reference sequence). CDR3 length: 13 residues. The CDR3 DNA is TGTGCCAGCAGCTTTGGCACTAATGAAGAACTGTTTTTT. It is translated as CASSFGTNEELFF.

This clonotype was recorded at least ten times. The rearrangement uses TRBV6-1 and TRBJ2-5; 7 bases align to TRBD2. The germline V gene has CDR1 MNHNS and CDR2 SASEGT. Trimming cost V 1 base and J 6 bases; bases outside gene matches: 8. This CDR3 is built from 15 residues. CDR3 coding DNA: TGTGCCAGCAGTGAAGGGGCAGGGAGGGTTAAGACCCAGTACTTC. It codes for CASSEGAGRVKTQYF.

The sample holds many counts of this clonotype. The genes are TRBV30 and TRBJ1-2; the match to TRBD1 covers 9 bases. CDR1 is GTSNPN, CDR2 SVGIG, per germline (reference sequence). V was pared by 0 bases and J by 7 bases, with 9 bases of the junction left unmatched. The CDR3 sequence is 15 residues long. CDR3 in DNA: TGTGCCTGGAGTGTAAGGGACAGGGATCTCCTTGGCTACACCTTC. It codes for CAWSVRDRDLLGYTF.

As regards this clonotype: A much larger clone lies a single base off, so this may be a read error. No conserved phenylalanine or tryptophan is present at the end of the CDR3, so a read error is the likely explanation. The chain carries TRBV27 and TRBJ2-7; D remains ambiguous. This CDR3 has 11 residues. The germline V gene encodes CDR1 MNHEY and CDR2 SMNVEV (reference sequence). Trimming removed 4 bases from V and 3 bases from J, with 4 bases in between. The CDR3 spells CASSSHYEQYS. CDR3 sequence (DNA): TGTGCCAGCAGTTCCCACTACGAGCAGTACTCC.

In this sample, this clonotype turned up once. The genes are TRBV6-5 and TRBJ2-7; TRBD2 is a possible D gene (5 bases). The germline CDR1 and CDR2 sequences are MNHEY and SVGAGI. The CDR3 runs 14 residues. Trimming took off 0 bases at V and 3 bases at J, with 9 bases between the two ends. The chain's CDR3 is CASSYSTMVYEQYF. Here the CDR3 DNA reads TGTGCCAGCAGTTACTCGACTATGGTCTACGAGCAGTACTTC.

This clonotype appeared a few times. V is TRBV14 and J is TRBJ1-3, with D uncertain. Trimming left V 1 base short and J 4 bases short, with 5 bases between. There are 13 residues in the CDR3. Germline V gene sequence: CDR1 SGHDN, CDR2 FVKESK. This CDR3 is CASSQGEGNTIYF. The CDR3 coding sequence is TGTGCCAGCAGCCAAGGAGAAGGAAACACCATATATTTT.

This clonotype showed up many times. The chain employs TRBV28 and TRBJ1-1, with no clear D. The length of the CDR3 is 11 residues. Between the trimmed V and J ends, which lost 7 bases and 8 bases, there was a span of 11 bases. Germline lookup yields CDR1 MDHEN and CDR2 SYDVKM. The CDR3 DNA reads TGTGCCAGCACCGCGGCAGCCGAAGCTTTCTTT. This encodes CASTAAAEAFF.

This clonotype has just a few counts. The chain couples TRBV28 to TRBJ1-3; D is undetermined. Germline V CDR1 and CDR2: MDHEN, SYDVKM. The V and J ends lost 1 base and 4 bases respectively, with 23 bases between them. The CDR3 runs to 19 residues. CDR3 nucleotides: TGTGCCAGCAGTTTATCTCGCGTTGGCCCTTTTAAACCGGGAAACACCATATATTTT. It translates to CASSLSRVGPFKPGNTIYF.

This clonotype was seen many times. V gene TRBV10-3 combines with J gene TRBJ1-2; the D is unclear. Looked up from germline, CDR1 is ENHRY and CDR2 is SYGVKD. This CDR3 has 16 amino acids. V was clipped by 0 bases and J by 1 base, with 12 bases between them. This CDR3 reads CAISESHSPLNYGYTF. CDR3 nucleotides: TGTGCCATCAGTGAGTCGCACAGTCCCCTTAACTATGGCTACACCTTC.

This clonotype was counted many times. This rearrangement joins TRBV20-1 to TRBJ2-5; D is uncertain. Germline V gene data show CDR1 as DFQATT and CDR2 as SNEGSKA (reference sequence). The V end was cut by 0 bases, the J end by 5 bases, with 16 bases between. This CDR3 has 15 amino acids. The CDR3 DNA reads TGCAGTGCTAGAGATCCCACCGACGTGATGGAGACCCAGTACTTC. Translating it yields CSARDPTDVMETQYF.

This clonotype occurred many times. The chain uses TRBV12-3 or TRBV12-4 and TRBJ1-4; perhaps TRBD1 as D (6 bases). This CDR3 comprises 13 residues. V was pared by 8 bases and J by 7 bases, with 14 bases between. CDR3 sequence: CASAVGGGEKLFF. The CDR3 DNA sequence: TGTGCCAGCGCGGTTGGGGGCGGTGAAAAACTGTTTTTT.

The chain joins TRBV5-1 to TRBJ1-1; 7 nucleotides line up with TRBD1. CDR1 is SGHRS and CDR2 is YFSETQ in the germline V gene. The CDR3 runs to 14 residues. V was clipped by 0 bases and J by 4 bases; unmatched bases: 3. CDR3 region: CASSLANRGTEAFF. The DNA for the CDR3 is TGCGCCAGCAGCTTGGCGAACAGGGGCACTGAAGCTTTCTTT.

This clonotype has a handful of counts. The gene calls are TRBV7-2 and TRBJ1-3, with D hard to call. Looked up from germline, CDR1 is SGHTA and CDR2 is FQGNSA. The germline V and J ends were trimmed by 1 base and 4 bases, with 5 bases remaining between them. The CDR3 loop spans 13 amino acids. The chain's CDR3 is CASSLVQGNTIYF. In nucleotides, the CDR3 is TGTGCCAGCAGCTTAGTACAGGGAAACACCATATATTTT.

This clonotype was counted many times. The chain links TRBV24-1 to TRBJ2-1; D is unclear. The CDR3 spans 16 residues. Germline V gene sequence: CDR1 KGHDR, CDR2 SFDVKD. V was clipped by 5 bases and J by 1 base, with 14 bases between them. CDR3 in amino acids: CATSGSGGRSYNEQFF. Written as DNA, the CDR3 is TGTGCCACCAGTGGGTCGGGCGGCAGGTCCTACAATGAGCAGTTCTTC.

This chain uses TRBV3-1 with TRBJ1-3; a possible D gene is TRBD1 (5 bases). Germline-derived CDR1 and CDR2 are LGHDT and YNNKEL (reference sequence). The CDR3 is 16 amino acids. Trimming removed 1 base at V and 1 base at J, with 11 bases between. The CDR3 loop reads CASSQGTGTSGNTIYF. The CDR3 region has the DNA TGTGCCAGCAGCCAAGGGACCGGGACTTCTGGAAACACCATATATTTT.

This clonotype appeared a few times. The gene calls are TRBV7-6 and TRBJ1-3; 9 bases are shared with TRBD1. Germline CDR1 reads SGHVS; CDR2 reads FNYEAQ. The CDR3 is 20 amino acids. Unmatched junction bases numbered 15, after V lost 3 bases and J lost 0 bases. This CDR3 is CASSFLEPEDRGFSGNTIYF. CDR3 DNA: TGTGCCAGCAGCTTTTTGGAACCCGAGGACAGGGGTTTCTCTGGAAACACCATATATTTT.

The rearrangement uses TRBV7-2 and TRBJ1-2; no firm D call. From germline, CDR1 is SGHTA and CDR2 FQGNSA. CDR3 size: 14 residues. The V end was cut by 5 bases, the J end by 10 bases, with 20 bases between. CDR3 sequence: CASSPRRPRMNYTF. The CDR3 coding sequence is TGTGCCAGCAGCCCCAGACGGCCGAGGATGAACTACACCTTC.

The chain is built from TRBV6-2 or TRBV6-3 and TRBJ1-3; D is uncertain. The CDR3 contains 14 residues. Germline V CDR1 and CDR2: MNHEY, SVGEGT. Trimming cost V 2 bases and J 4 bases, with 9 bases left between them. This CDR3 is CASSYSAIGNTIYF. The CDR3 coding sequence is TGTGCCAGCAGTTACAGCGCAATCGGAAACACCATATATTTT.

V is TRBV14 and J is TRBJ2-7; D unclear. The CDR3 runs 12 residues. Trimming shortened V by 1 base and J by 6 bases, and 7 bases separated the two germline ends. CDR1 and CDR2 from the germline V gene are SGHDN and FVKESK. The CDR3 loop is CASSQAASEQYF. CDR3 sequence (DNA): TGTGCCAGCAGCCAAGCTGCTTCCGAGCAGTACTTC.

This clonotype was seen at least ten times. The chain joins TRBV20-1 to TRBJ1-5; 8 bases agree with TRBD1. The CDR3 is made up of 14 amino acids. V gave up 5 bases and J gave up 0 bases; unmatched junction bases: 3. Germline V gene lookup returns CDR1 DFQATT and CDR2 SNEGSKA (reference sequence). CDR3 region: CSAGDRSSNQPQHF. In nucleotides, the CDR3 is TGCAGTGCTGGGGACAGGTCTAGCAATCAGCCCCAGCATTTT.

Comments on this clonotype: A single base separates this from a much larger clone, so it may be a read error. This sequence joins TRBV28 and TRBJ1-2; the D gene is possibly TRBD1 (5 bases). Germline V CDR1 and CDR2: MDHEN, SYDVKM. The V end was cut by 6 bases, the J end by 6 bases, with 14 bases between. There are 13 residues in the CDR3. CDR3: CASRSTELNGYTF. The CDR3 bases are TGTGCCAGCAGATCGACAGAGTTAAATGGCTACACCTTC.

This clonotype turned up a few times. This rearrangement joins TRBV15 to TRBJ2-7, with 7 bases fitting TRBD1. J gave up 7 bases and V 0 bases, and 9 bases lay outside the gene matches. The CDR3 contains 15 residues. Germline lookup yields CDR1 LNHNV and CDR2 YYDKDF (reference sequence). CDR3 protein: CATSREDRRLGEQYF. CDR3 DNA sequence: TGTGCCACCAGCAGAGAGGACAGGCGCTTAGGAGAGCAGTACTTC.

This clonotype appeared many times. The chain combines TRBV11-2 with TRBJ1-2; D gene unclear. The germline gives CDR1 SGHAT, CDR2 FQNNGV. CDR3 length equals 11 residues. Trimming pared 5 bases from V and 8 bases from J, leaving 9 bases between. The CDR3 DNA follows: TGTGCCAGCAGCCGACGAGGGGGCTACACCTTC. Its protein is CASSRRGGYTF.

The rearrangement links TRBV12-3 or TRBV12-4 to TRBJ2-7; 7 bases are shared with TRBD1. V trimming: 8 bases; J trimming: 0 bases; junction bases outside the gene matches: 10. The CDR3 has 15 residues. Written as DNA, the CDR3 is TGTGCCAGCTCACCTCCACAGGGGAGCTCCTACGAGCAGTACTTC. It translates to CASSPPQGSSYEQYF.

This clonotype was recorded at least ten times. The rearrangement uses TRBV14 and TRBJ1-1, with D possibly TRBD1 on 5 matching bases. V lost 4 bases and J lost 5, with 17 bases in between. The CDR3 sequence is 15 residues long. The V gene's germline CDR1 is SGHDN and CDR2 FVKESK. Written as DNA, the CDR3 is TGTGCCAGCAGCCCTTTAAGGAGGAGGGGTACTGAAGCTTTCTTT. This sequence encodes CASSPLRRRGTEAFF.

The chain links TRBV7-9 to TRBJ1-1, with 9 bases fitting TRBD1. Germline CDR1 and CDR2: SEHNR and FQNEAQ (reference sequence). Unmatched junction bases numbered 8, after V lost 3 bases and J lost 0 bases. The CDR3 covers 17 residues. The CDR3 DNA is TGTGCCAGCAGCTTTTTTTGGACAGGGGCCATGAACACTGAAGCTTTCTTT. It is translated as CASSFFWTGAMNTEAFF.

This chain connects TRBV3-1 to TRBJ1-1, with D hard to call. Looked up from germline, CDR1 is LGHDT and CDR2 is YNNKEL (reference sequence). V lost 3 bases and J lost 1, with 9 bases in between. This CDR3 is 14 amino acids long. CDR3 amino acids: CASSHSDGNTEAFF. As DNA, the CDR3 is TGTGCCAGCAGCCATTCCGACGGGAACACTGAAGCTTTCTTT.

Worth noting for this clonotype: At one of its ends the junction is not consistent with the germline gene, which may arise from a read error. This chain joins TRBV20-1 and TRBJ2-5; 13 bases agree with TRBD2. The CDR3 totals 15 residues. Per the germline V gene, CDR1 is DFQATT and CDR2 is SNEGSKA (reference sequence). This CDR3 reads CSAGTSGIREETQCF. The CDR3 coding sequence is TGCAGTGCTGGGACTAGCGGGATTCGGGAAGAGACCCAGTGCTTC.